This entry describes one TCR beta chain. Using immunoSEQ multiplex PCR, the repertoire was profiled, and TCRdb retains in-frame clones only, with some absent. The sample has 150,000 to 200,000 clones; about 95% are singletons. These data come from a study of control samples from healthy donors and cancer patients. Trimming left V 1 base short and J 0 bases short, with 7 bases between. The CDR3 runs 14 residues. Germline V gene data show CDR1 as LNHNV and CDR2 as YYDKDF (reference sequence). This clonotype originated in a man in his sixties with colorectal cancer. Source material: PBMCs. The V and J genes are TRBV15 and TRBJ2-7; D remains ambiguous. The CDR3 DNA reads as TGTGCCACCAGCAGAGGCAGGAGCTCCTACGAGCAGTACTTC. Protein product: CATSRGRSSYEQYF.